This T cell receptor (beta chain) emerged from a study of lymphopenia after photon versus proton radiotherapy. V shed 1 base and J shed 4 bases, with 4 bases lying between them. Germline-derived CDR1 and CDR2 are SGHAT and FQNNGV. The CDR3 totals 12 residues. Some clones are missing from TCRdb's copy, which holds only in-frame ones; the method was immunoSEQ multiplex PCR. The sample has about 70,000 clones; 85% to 95% are singletons. The sequences come from peripheral blood, collected from a patient treated with photon-based radiotherapy. The chain employs TRBV11-2 and TRBJ2-5, with D unclear. The TCR sequence derives from a woman between 40 and 50 years old with cholangiocarcinoma. CDR3 nucleotide sequence: TGTGCCAGCAGCTTAGTTGGAGAGACCCAGTACTTC. Translation gives CASSLVGETQYF.